The 13 T cell receptor beta chains given below trace back to one sample, sequenced in a study of T cell responses to AZD1222 COVID-19 vaccine. The table came from immunoSEQ multiplex PCR; TCRdb's copy has only in-frame clones and leaves some out. The data show about 130,000 clones, with about 91% seen just once and approximately 2.1% held by the top ten. The specimen comprised peripheral blood, sampled on day 0 of AZD1222 vaccination. These receptors originate from an adult in good health.

This chain links TRBV4-2 with TRBJ2-1; D uncertain. From germline, CDR1 is LGHNA and CDR2 YNFKEQ. The CDR3 loop spans 14 amino acids. Trimming pared 2 bases from V and 3 bases from J, leaving 8 bases between. In nucleotides, the CDR3 is TGTGCCAGCAGCCAAAAGCGTTACTACAATGAGCAGTTCTTC. Amino acid sequence: CASSQKRYYNEQFF.

This rearrangement joins TRBV6-2 or TRBV6-3 to TRBJ2-7, with D unresolved. This CDR3 region has 13 residues. V was shortened by 3 bases and J by 2 bases, with 8 bases between the two germline ends. Germline V gene sequence: CDR1 MNHEY, CDR2 SVGEGT. CDR3 region: CASSYRSAYEQYF. The CDR3 DNA reads as TGTGCCAGCAGTTATCGGAGCGCCTACGAGCAGTACTTC.

The chain combines TRBV6-5 with TRBJ2-1; a possible D gene is TRBD1 (7 bases). The CDR3 spans 15 residues. V lost 4 bases and J lost 8, with 18 bases in between. In germline, CDR1 is MNHEY, CDR2 SVGAGI. The CDR3 reads CASSSRGDRWDEQFF. For the CDR3, the DNA is TGTGCCAGCAGTTCCAGGGGGGACCGATGGGATGAGCAGTTCTTC.

This clone was picked up one time. The chain employs TRBV18 and TRBJ2-7, with D possibly TRBD1 on 6 matching bases. V lost 3 bases, J lost 2 bases, and 11 bases lay in between. From germline, CDR1 is KGHSH and CDR2 LQKENI. CDR3 length: 14 residues. CDR3 DNA: TGTGCCAGCTCACCTGGACAGAGAGCCTACGAGCAGTACTTC. Its translation is CASSPGQRAYEQYF.

CDR3: CSASLQGALNEKLFF. The CDR3 DNA follows: TGCAGTGCTAGTCTTCAGGGGGCCCTTAATGAAAAACTGTTTTTT. The V and J genes are TRBV20-1 and TRBJ1-4; 8 positions agree with TRBD1. J gave up 4 bases and V 3 bases, and 7 bases lay outside the gene matches. The germline V gene has CDR1 DFQATT and CDR2 SNEGSKA (reference sequence). This CDR3 is built from 15 residues.

This chain uses TRBV5-6 with TRBJ1-2; D remains unclear. Deletions cut 1 base from V and 4 bases from J, with 8 bases between. The CDR3 spans 13 residues. From germline, CDR1 is SGHDT and CDR2 YYEEEE. The CDR3 region has the DNA TGTGCCAGCAGCTTGTTGGCTGGCTATGGCTACACCTTC. Translating gives CASSLLAGYGYTF.

The rearrangement joins TRBV30 to TRBJ1-3, with 8 bases matching TRBD1. Germline assignment: CDR1 GTSNPN and CDR2 SVGIG (reference sequence). V lost 6 bases and J lost 3; bases outside the gene matches: 10. This CDR3 is built from 15 residues. The CDR3 is CACPTQGAIGNTIYF. DNA for the CDR3: TGTGCCTGTCCAACGCAGGGGGCAATTGGAAACACCATATATTTT. The full variable domain, in which reference TRBV30 and TRBJ1-3 provide the parts outside the CDR3, is SQTIHQWPATLVQPVGSPLSLECTVEGTSNPNLYWYRQAAGRGLQLLFYSVGIGQISSEVPQNLSASRPQDRQFILSSKKLLLSDSGFYLCACPTQGAIGNTIYFGEGSWLTVV.

The chain combines TRBV5-6 with TRBJ1-4; 9 bases align to TRBD1. The J segment lost 9 bases and the V segment lost 0 bases, leaving 9 bases of the junction unmatched. This CDR3 region has 16 residues. Germline V lookup: CDR1 SGHDT, CDR2 YYEEEE. CDR3 protein: CASSLGLGTGRQKLFF. Written as DNA, the CDR3 is TGTGCCAGCAGCTTGGGGCTTGGGACAGGGAGGCAAAAACTGTTTTTT.

The CDR3, as DNA: TGCGCCAGCTTGGACACGGGTCAGCCCCAGCATTTT. Encoded protein: CASLDTGQPQHF. J is TRBJ1-5 and V is TRBV10-1; D perhaps matches TRBD1 (5 bases). The V and J ends lost 8 bases and 6 bases respectively, with 11 bases between them. The germline V gene has CDR1 WNHNN and CDR2 SYGVQD (reference sequence). This CDR3 region has 12 residues.

Written as DNA, the CDR3 is TGTGCCAGCAGCTTAGGGACAGGGGTCTCTGGAAACACCATATATTTT. Translation gives CASSLGTGVSGNTIYF. This chain uses TRBV11-2 with TRBJ1-3, with 9 bases aligning to TRBD1. The V segment lost 1 base and the J segment 0 bases; nucleotides outside the gene matches: 1. Per the germline V gene, CDR1 is SGHAT and CDR2 is FQNNGV. The length of the CDR3 is 16 residues.

The chain uses TRBV25-1 and TRBJ1-4, with D maybe TRBD1 (6 bases). Germline loops: CDR1 MGHDK, CDR2 SYGVNS. Between the trimmed V and J ends, which lost 6 bases and 6 bases, there was a span of 14 bases. The CDR3 spans 14 residues. CDR3 sequence reads: CASRSDSLDEKLFF. In DNA form, the CDR3 reads TGTGCCAGCAGATCGGACAGCCTTGATGAAAAACTGTTTTTT.

J is TRBJ2-5 and V is TRBV30; possibly TRBD2 for D (6 bases). CDR1 and CDR2 from the germline V gene are GTSNPN and SVGIG (reference sequence). This CDR3 has 15 residues. The V and J ends lost 2 bases and 3 bases respectively, with 16 bases between them. CDR3 loop: CAWSFRRGWEETQYF. The CDR3 bases are TGTGCCTGGAGTTTTCGGCGGGGATGGGAAGAGACCCAGTACTTC.

The CDR3 region is CASSVGLAAGPQFF. The DNA of the CDR3 is TGCGCCAGCAGCGTTGGACTAGCGGCGGGACCGCAGTTCTTC. The chain joins TRBV5-1 to TRBJ2-1; 10 nucleotides match TRBD2. This CDR3 comprises 14 residues. Germline V gene lookup returns CDR1 SGHRS and CDR2 YFSETQ. V lost 4 bases, J lost 12 bases, and 10 bases stayed unmatched.